What follows is one TCR beta chain and its context. The antigen it recognizes is unknown. Per-base quality was not reported, and no clone a single base away is much larger than it. Taken from the germline V gene, the CDR1 and CDR2 loops are WSHSY and SAAADI. V is cut by 3 bases and J by 0 bases, and the space between the germline ends is 5 bases. The CDR3 goes from the cysteine to the phenylalanine over 14 residues. The only DNA kept is the CDR3, 42 bases in frame from the first base. The library came from the immunoSEQ multiplex PCR assay. For the multiplex PCR, a mixture combining 60 forward primers for TCR Vbeta segments and 13 reverse primers for TCR Jbeta segments was used. The CDR3 region of rearranged TCR beta genes was amplified from genomic DNA with a multiplex PCR assay. The Illumina HiSeq System was used to sequence the amplified TCR beta libraries as 87-base-pair reads. On the study's bioinformatics: A later analysis tallied tens of millions of unique TCR beta chains across the 700 or so repertoires, and some 12 million of those chains were shared by two or more donors. Raw reads were error-corrected and collapsed into unique sequences with a nearest-neighbor algorithm that merged closely related sequences to remove PCR and sequencing errors. Alignment of CDR3 sequences to IMGT reference sequences was used to assign V, D and J gene segments. For a sequence to be retained, a match of at least six nucleotides to both a V gene segment and a J gene segment was required. A rearrangement was called productive if the CDR3 had no stop codons and remained in frame with V and J, and every other rearrangement was called non-productive. CDR3 was defined by IMGT convention, running from the second conserved V-encoded cysteine to the conserved J-encoded phenylalanine. The earlier analysis of about 610 of the donors excluded sequences that lacked an unambiguous match to a single V gene segment. An earlier analysis of a few hundred of the donors classified V segments as functional when productive rearrangements were above 56.7% and as segregating when the standard deviation between donors was above 5%. A statistical classification framework was built for diagnosing cytomegalovirus status from the catalog of TCR beta chain sequences. V and J gene assignment, in a later analysis, came from comparing TCR nucleotide sequences with IMGT/GENE-DB human TR gene sequences. The TCRdist pipeline was used in a later analysis to assign CDR3 sequences and most-parsimonious VDJ recombination scenarios. In a later analysis, each TCR beta chain was defined by its CDR3 amino acid sequence together with its V-gene family, and reads lacking a unique V-gene family were excluded. To address suspected cross-contamination and a sequencing artifact, a later analysis removed roughly 640 highly shared, low-generation-probability nucleotide sequences. In a later analysis, a clonal expansion index for each public chain was calculated from normalized within-repertoire ranks of inferred template counts. A later analysis computed generation probabilities with a VDJ recombination model fitted to out-of-frame rearrangements, and checked the results against IGoR. In a later analysis, TCR-TCR, TCR-HLA and TCR-CMV co-occurrence was scored with hypergeometric tests, and a repertoire-size bias correction was applied to TCR pairs. To estimate false discovery rates, a later analysis permuted the HLA or CMV assignments 20 times. A later analysis grouped co-occurring TCRs with DBSCAN, adding TCRdist sequence similarity when clustering within HLA-allele-positive subsets. Repertoires with fewer than 30,000 or more than 120,000 public chains were left out of co-occurrence clustering, as were roughly five repertoires with anomalous nucleotide sharing. Drawn from immuneACCESS, this table holds only the in-frame rearrangements with V and J called that TCRdb kept. Clones are partly lost; checked studies trace under half to an unresolved V gene and leave the rest unexplained. V and J calls plus clone size are reproduced from that table; the DNA served to infer D and trimming. This sample has under 100,000 clones in its table, and 60% to 85% of those were observed once. Clones ranked in the top ten supply roughly 2% of the sample.

This entry is derived from a study of cytomegalovirus exposure and HLA in healthy donors (dated by TCRdb to the late 2010s). In terms of the full investigation: An earlier analysis of a few hundred of the donors reported 276 Gb of sequence data and roughly 120 million unique TCR beta sequences obtained from about 180 million T cells. The genetic ancestry cluster associated with self-reported Caucasian donors included 65% to 90% of the 300 to 400 genotyped donors. The study profiled the T cell repertoires of about 720 subjects by immunosequencing and related them to cytomegalovirus serostatus. An early release that covered roughly 600 HLA-typed donors contained around 300 gigabases of sequencing data and around 80 million unique TCR sequences. The study combined high-throughput TCR immunosequencing, statistical association of individual TCRs with disease status, and machine learning to predict cytomegalovirus infection status. In a later analysis, previously published TCR beta repertoires from some 640 donors were re-analyzed and high-resolution HLA genotyping was added so that TCR occurrence patterns could be studied. Every discovery cohort repertoire had been produced on one sequencing platform. Roughly five DR-DQ haplotypes were handled as single units for association and clustering, since linkage in the cohort was strong. Donor age, sex, ethnicity and CMV serostatus were collected together with the repertoire data. HLA typing covered class I and class II loci at four-digit resolution. Besides the first cohort of 666 subjects, a separate validation cohort made up of over 95 different subjects was used. Among 350 to 400 genotyped donors of the cohort, an average of about 240,000 unique TCR beta nucleotide sequences were sequenced per donor, 15% to 20% of them non-productive. The study aimed to test whether signatures of past pathogen exposure could be identified by cataloging public T cell receptors. In the later analysis, no new phenotypic data were used to find candidate immune exposures; instead, reliance was placed on TCR beta sequences and their occurrence across donors. A later genetic analysis took genome-wide SNP genotypes for about 55% of the roughly 670 donors and used that subset as a discovery cohort. In an earlier analysis of 550 to 700 of the donors, high-throughput TCR beta sequencing was used to judge whether each TCR beta V gene segment behaved as functional or pseudogenic. Typing coverage varied by locus: roughly 629-640 donors for A, B, C, DRB1 and DQB1; more than 500 for DQA1; more than 600 for DPA1; fewer than 480 for DPB1.

Beyond this particular receptor, the publication reports: Three of the identified cytomegalovirus-associated TCR beta chains were confirmed in vitro to be specific for cytomegalovirus antigens. In this cohort, only TCR beta chains were sequenced, and detectable features were limited by the absence of alpha or paired-chain data. An association between a missense DCLRE1C variant and V-gene and J-gene trimming of TCR beta chains was found in a later genetic analysis and replicated in an independent cohort. A later analysis reported that several top co-occurrence clusters appeared linked to parvovirus B19, influenza, CMV and Epstein-Barr virus. The classifier was reported to diagnose cytomegalovirus status with high specificity and sensitivity in both the original and validation cohorts. In a later analysis, TCR association rates were found to vary across HLA loci, with the most associated TCRs seen for DRB1 alleles and the fewest for HLA-C alleles. Roughly uniform sequencing depth across donors was assumed in presence/absence analyses, although this assumption may not hold. It was suggested by the authors that the approach could potentially be generalized to other disease states and immunological phenotypes. Across donors, most TCR sequences were observed very rarely, whereas some public TCRs were present in many individuals. A later analysis found that most CMV-associated TCR beta chains appeared HLA-restricted, with HLA associations seemingly driven largely by CMV exposure. For the cohort, immune exposure information was limited to CMV serostatus. Because counts were too low, 15 to 20 rarely observed V segments, including chromosome 9 orphons, were excluded from the earlier analysis of fewer than 650 of the donors. When HLA alleles, especially DR and DQ, strongly co-occurred, TCR associations were difficult to assign to individual alleles. Compared with equally common non-associated chains, HLA-associated TCR beta chains in a later analysis were more clonally expanded and had lower generation probabilities. Broadly in line with IMGT annotations, most TCR beta V segments showed up in productive rearrangements about 87% or about 30% of the time in an earlier analysis of about 500 of the donors. Some IMGT-functional V segments, including TRBV6-2 and TRBV6-3, could not be distinguished by the 87-base-pair reads and were therefore excluded. A further reported finding was that TCR beta sequences accurately predicted the HLA-A and HLA-B alleles for most subjects in the first cohort. A later genetic analysis reported fewer N-insertions in productive TCRs among donors in an Asian-associated ancestry cluster than the roughly 620-donor mean. Specific HLA alleles were associated with 16,951 TCR beta sequences at a false discovery rate of 0.05 in a later analysis. The study gave a list of 150 to 200 TCR beta chains associated with cytomegalovirus. Because HLA typing was missing for some donors at each locus, association tests included only the typed subset. A cluster of highly shared sequence variants was judged likely to be a technical artifact of the sequencing pipeline. Linkage disequilibrium might explain the correlated functional status among segregating V segments, but an unknown experimental factor could not be ruled out.

The cohort comprised around 690 healthy bone marrow donors. Cohort members were all nominally healthy when sampled, although unrecorded immune exposures were likely present. The donor was CMV seronegative and was included in the group of about 400 seronegative cohort members. Each donor provided a peripheral blood sample, and peripheral blood mononuclear cells were used for TCR beta sequencing. The Qiagen DNeasy Blood Extraction Kit was used to extract genomic DNA from the blood cell samples. The sequencing input was PBMCs. The chain couples TRBV10-2 to TRBJ1-4; the D gene lacks a confident call. The receptor was derived from a boy between 5 and 17 years old in good health and CMV-seronegative. For the CDR3, the sequence is CASSDPATNEKLFF. The nucleotide sequence reads TGCGCCAGCAGTGATCCTGCAACTAATGAAAAACTGTTTTTT.